The 18 T cell receptor beta chains in this list originate from one sample, sequenced in a study of cytomegalovirus exposure and HLA in healthy donors. Primers included in the PCR were 60 Vbeta and 13 Jbeta primers. TCRdb's copy holds only in-frame clones and misses some; the assay was immunoSEQ multiplex PCR. The sample has tens of thousands of clones, roughly four fifths seen once. The sample consisted of PBMCs. Receptors were obtained from a woman aged 25-40 years in good health and CMV-seropositive.

This clone was found a few times. The chain couples TRBV6-6 to TRBJ2-1; D uncertain. The germline V gene encodes CDR1 MNHNY and CDR2 SVGAGI (reference sequence). The CDR3 consists of 11 residues. V shed 4 bases and J shed 5 bases, with 3 bases lying between them. The CDR3 DNA follows: TGTGCCAGCAGTTTCGACAATGAGCAGTTCTTC. Translating gives CASSFDNEQFF.

A single count supports this clone. This chain links TRBV6-6 with TRBJ2-7, with TRBD1 matching over 8 bases. The CDR3 loop spans 15 amino acids. The V gene's germline CDR1 is MNHNY and CDR2 SVGAGI (reference sequence). V dropped 0 bases and J dropped 5; count of bases not matched to a gene: 6. The CDR3 here is CASSYSGQGADEQYF. DNA of the CDR3: TGTGCCAGCAGTTACTCGGGCCAGGGGGCGGACGAGCAGTACTTC.

This sequence joins TRBV4-1 and TRBJ2-7; tentative D call: TRBD1 (5 bases). CDR3 size: 13 residues. Trimming pared 9 bases from V and 5 bases from J, leaving 17 bases between. Germline loops: CDR1 MGHRA, CDR2 YSYEKL. The CDR3 bases are TGCGCCAGTCAGGGTCCGCTTTTGAACGAGCAGTACTTC. Amino acids: CASQGPLLNEQYF.

The chain uses TRBV30 and TRBJ1-4; D remains unclear. Germline V CDR1 and CDR2: GTSNPN, SVGIG (reference sequence). V shed 3 bases and J shed 6 bases, with 14 bases lying between them. The CDR3 contains 14 residues. CDR3 coding DNA: TGTGCCTGGAGCGAGGCTGTCCTACATGAAAAACTGTTTTTT. It codes for CAWSEAVLHEKLFF.

The rearrangement links TRBV29-1 to TRBJ2-3, with TRBD2 identical over 9 bases. The CDR3 sequence is 14 residues long. Looked up from germline, CDR1 is SQVTM and CDR2 is ANQGSEA. The J segment lost 6 bases and the V segment lost 4 bases, leaving 8 bases of the junction unmatched. The CDR3, as DNA: TGCAGCGTTGTTCCAGCGGGAGGTGGTGATACGCAGTATTTT. It is translated as CSVVPAGGGDTQYF.

The chain uses TRBV6-1 and TRBJ1-2; 10 bases map to TRBD1. There are 14 residues in the CDR3. Germline lookup yields CDR1 MNHNS and CDR2 SASEGT. The junction had 4 bases not matched to a gene; V was cut back by 4 bases and J by 5 bases. CDR3 protein: CASSVDRGNYGYTF. DNA for the CDR3: TGTGCCAGCAGTGTGGACAGGGGGAATTATGGCTACACCTTC.

The chain joins TRBV13 to TRBJ2-1, with 9 bases that match TRBD1. This CDR3 comprises 16 residues. V dropped 2 bases and J dropped 6; count of bases not matched to a gene: 8. Germline lookup yields CDR1 PRHDT and CDR2 FYEKMQ (reference sequence). The CDR3 sequence: CASSLSLGTGLNEQFF. For the CDR3, the DNA is TGTGCCAGCAGCTTATCGTTGGGGACAGGGCTCAATGAGCAGTTCTTC.

The CDR3 DNA follows: TGTGCCAGCAGCTTACTCGGGCAGCCCCAGCATTTT. The encoded protein is CASSLLGQPQHF. This chain connects TRBV7-8 to TRBJ1-5, with D unresolved. Germline CDR1 reads SGHVS; CDR2 reads FQNEAQ. V was shortened by 2 bases and J by 7 bases, with 6 bases between the two germline ends. This CDR3 comprises 12 residues.

V gene TRBV6-7 combines with J gene TRBJ1-2, with 9 bases identical to TRBD1. TRBV6-7 is treated as an ORF (open reading frame) with a function not yet certain. This CDR3 is built from 15 residues. V shed 4 bases and J 3 bases; nucleotides not matched to a gene: 6. CDR3 protein: CASSFGTGMYYGYTF. The CDR3 DNA sequence: TGTGCCAGCAGTTTCGGGACAGGGATGTACTATGGCTACACCTTC.

This clone was picked up one time. V usage is TRBV10-3 and J usage is TRBJ1-2, with 8 positions matching TRBD1. This CDR3 contains 15 residues. The J segment lost 11 bases and the V segment lost 2 bases, leaving 13 bases of the junction unmatched. Per the germline V gene, CDR1 is ENHRY and CDR2 is SYGVKD. CDR3 sequence reads: CAISERATTGEGYTF. CDR3 nucleotides: TGTGCCATCAGTGAGAGAGCCACGACAGGGGAAGGATACACCTTC.

The chain uses TRBV4-1 and TRBJ1-2, with D unresolved. In germline, CDR1 is MGHRA, CDR2 YSYEKL. Trimming shortened V by 0 bases and J by 7 bases, and 15 bases separated the two germline ends. This CDR3 spans 15 amino acids. CDR3 protein: CASSQDPGFFGGYTF. The CDR3 region has the DNA TGCGCCAGCAGCCAAGACCCGGGGTTTTTTGGTGGCTACACCTTC.

J is TRBJ1-3 and V is TRBV15; 7 bases agree with TRBD1. Looked up from germline, CDR1 is LNHNV and CDR2 is YYDKDF (reference sequence). This CDR3 is built from 20 residues. The junction had 15 bases not matched to a gene; V was cut back by 1 base and J by 0 bases. CDR3: CATSRGLAVTGALSGNTIYF. As DNA, the CDR3 is TGTGCCACCAGCAGAGGGTTAGCGGTAACAGGGGCACTCTCTGGAAACACCATATATTTT.

The chain's CDR3 is CASNTGIDSNYGYTF. Here the CDR3 DNA reads TGTGCCAGCAACACCGGCATAGACAGCAACTATGGCTACACCTTC. The gene calls are TRBV7-9 and TRBJ1-2; possible D gene TRBD1, 5 bases. Deletions cut 7 bases from V and 2 bases from J, with 17 bases between. The germline V gene has CDR1 SEHNR and CDR2 FQNEAQ (reference sequence). The CDR3 is made up of 15 amino acids.

The rearrangement links TRBV6-5 to TRBJ1-2, with 8 bases lining up with TRBD1. The ends lost 0 bases at V and 5 bases at J; junction bases unmatched: 5. The germline V gene encodes CDR1 MNHEY and CDR2 SVGAGI. The CDR3 consists of 15 residues. In DNA, the CDR3 is TGTGCCAGCAGTTACTCAGGGACAGGAGAATATGGCTACACCTTC. Amino acids: CASSYSGTGEYGYTF.

The rearrangement links TRBV9 to TRBJ1-4; no clear D gene. Germline CDR1 is SGDLS and CDR2 is YYNGEE. Deletions cut 0 bases from V and 6 bases from J, with 6 bases between. The CDR3 runs to 13 residues. The CDR3: CASSVAEDEKLFF. In nucleotides, the CDR3 is TGTGCCAGCAGCGTAGCCGAGGATGAAAAACTGTTTTTT.

This chain links TRBV6-5 with TRBJ2-1; TRBD1 is a possible D gene (7 bases). V gave up 1 base and J gave up 10 bases, with 20 bases separating them. The CDR3 totals 16 residues. Germline lookup yields CDR1 MNHEY and CDR2 SVGAGI. The CDR3 region is CASSYLPGRGAGEQFF. CDR3 nucleotides: TGTGCCAGCAGTTACTTGCCAGGCAGGGGGGCCGGGGAGCAGTTCTTC.

This chain uses TRBV6-5 with TRBJ1-2, with 10 bases identical to TRBD1. CDR1 and CDR2 (germline): MNHEY, SVGAGI. Unmatched junction bases numbered 7, after V lost 2 bases and J lost 4 bases. The CDR3 has 16 amino acids. CDR3 DNA: TGTGCCAGCAGTTACATGAGGACAGGGGGAGGCTATGGCTACACCTTC. This gives the protein CASSYMRTGGGYGYTF.

The chain joins TRBV5-1 to TRBJ1-3, with D possibly matching TRBD1 (6 bases). The CDR3 sequence is 15 residues long. CDR1 SGHRS and CDR2 YFSETQ come from the germline V gene. Trimming took 5 bases from V and 0 from J, leaving 12 bases between them. The CDR3 DNA reads TGCGCCAGCAGTCCCGGGACATACTCTGGAAACACCATATATTTT. Translating gives CASSPGTYSGNTIYF.